The 29 T cell receptor beta chains below come from one sample, sequenced in a study of CXCR3-negative and CXCR3-positive naive CD8 T cells. Regarding the study as a whole: Hydrophobicity of TRB CDR3s was greater in CXCR3-positive naive cells than in CXCR3-negative naive cells.

No antigen has been identified for these receptors. Each TRB cDNA library was prepared by 5' RACE (with UMI labels). TCRdb reprocessed the 5' RACE reads; each CDR3 protein has one entry and no DNA is given. This table lists some 150,000 distinct CDR3 sequences. The sequencing sample was made of naive CXCR3+ CD8+ T cells from blood. As to subset: CD45RO-CCR7+CD27+CD95- naive CD8+ T cells expressing CXCR3 (TNR3+). These TCRs come from a human donor in good health. Some clones in this sample may be carry-over from other donors' samples.

V usage is TRBV6-5 and J usage is TRBJ1-5. Germline V gene lookup returns CDR1 MNHEY and CDR2 SVGAGI. This CDR3 contains 16 residues. CDR3 residues: CASSYSGAFGNQPQHF.

The V and J genes are TRBV13 and TRBJ1-2; the D call from TCRdb, TRBD1, cannot be confirmed without DNA. From germline, CDR1 is PRHDT and CDR2 FYEKMQ (reference sequence). The CDR3 loop spans 17 amino acids. The CDR3 loop reads CASSLGTGGPSNYGYTF.

The chain combines TRBV5-5 with TRBJ2-1; as DNA is missing, the TRBD2 call by TCRdb cannot be tested. The CDR3 has 14 residues. Germline CDR1 reads SGHKS; CDR2 reads YYEKEE (reference sequence). Here the CDR3 reads CASSASGVTGEQFF. Complete variable domain (other parts from reference TRBV5-5 and TRBJ2-1): DAGVTQSPTHLIKTRGQQVTLRCSPISGHKSVSWYQQVLGQGPQFIFQYYEKEERGRGNFPDRFSARQFPNYSSELNVNALLLGDSALYLCASSASGVTGEQFFGPGTRLTVL.

V gene TRBV6-5 combines with J gene TRBJ2-1; without DNA, the TCRdb call of TRBD2 cannot be checked. Germline loops: CDR1 MNHEY, CDR2 SVGAGI. This CDR3 is built from 15 residues. The CDR3 is CASSFLAGGRDEQFF.

V gene TRBV29-1 combines with J gene TRBJ2-2. Germline CDR1 is SQVTM and CDR2 is ANQGSEA. This CDR3 spans 12 amino acids. The CDR3 reads CSVFDYTGELFF.

The chain recombines TRBV7-9 with TRBJ2-4; with no DNA, the TCRdb D assignment of TRBD1 cannot be verified. Germline V gene data show CDR1 as SEHNR and CDR2 as FQNEAQ (reference sequence). This CDR3 spans 13 amino acids. The CDR3 here is CASSLIGVDIQYF.

The chain combines TRBV5-1 with TRBJ2-7. Per germline, CDR1 SGHRS and CDR2 YFSETQ. The CDR3 covers 14 residues. CDR3 sequence: CASSFSKDSYEQYF.

The chain joins TRBV7-3 to TRBJ1-2; the TCRdb call, TRBD1, lacks DNA for checking. The CDR3 runs to 16 residues. Germline V gene sequence: CDR1 SGHTA, CDR2 FQGTGA. The CDR3: CASSAPDRGRNYGYTF.

The chain joins TRBV11-2 to TRBJ2-1; with no DNA, the TCRdb D assignment of TRBD1 cannot be verified. The CDR3 sequence is 14 residues long. Germline CDR1 reads SGHAT; CDR2 reads FQNNGV. CDR3 in amino acids: CASSFAGKDGEQFF.

The chain has TRBV7-2 and TRBJ2-1; the TCRdb call, TRBD1, lacks DNA for checking. CDR1 is SGHTA and CDR2 is FQGNSA in the germline V gene. This CDR3 is 14 amino acids long. CDR3: CASSFLPGYNEQFF.

CDR3 loop: CASSYYRGDYEQYF. The rearrangement links TRBV6-5 to TRBJ2-7; TCRdb outputs TRBD1, but without DNA this stays unchecked. This CDR3 region has 14 residues. CDR1 MNHEY and CDR2 SVGAGI come from the germline V gene.

V and J are TRBV29-1 and TRBJ2-6. The CDR3 contains 18 residues. Germline CDR1 is SQVTM and CDR2 is ANQGSEA. The CDR3 is CSVEEWRRGSGGANVLTF.

This rearrangement joins TRBV9 to TRBJ2-1; TCRdb's assignment of TRBD2 cannot be checked, as there is no DNA. The CDR3 length is 16 residues. Germline values: CDR1 SGDLS, CDR2 YYNGEE. Here the CDR3 reads CASSVATPSRANEQFF.

The chain links TRBV6-2 or TRBV6-3 to TRBJ2-3; without DNA, the TCRdb call of TRBD1 cannot be checked. The CDR3 contains 15 residues. Germline V CDR1 and CDR2: MNHEY, SVGEGT. The CDR3 sequence: CASSTPGEWTDTQYF.

The chain recombines TRBV6-6 with TRBJ2-5; TCRdb reports TRBD1, a call that lacks DNA to check it against. The CDR3 sequence is 14 residues long. Germline V gene data show CDR1 as MNHNY and CDR2 as SVGAGI (reference sequence). This CDR3 is CASSYSDRGETQYF.

V gene TRBV29-1 combines with J gene TRBJ2-1; no DNA is available, so the TRBD2 call from TCRdb remains unchecked. The CDR3 is 18 amino acids. Per germline, CDR1 SQVTM and CDR2 ANQGSEA. CDR3 residues: CSARTSGGPFSSYNEQFF.

The chain links TRBV7-9 to TRBJ2-5; TCRdb's D call, TRBD2, is unchecked because there is no DNA. CDR3 size: 15 residues. Germline values: CDR1 SEHNR, CDR2 FQNEAQ (reference sequence). CDR3 protein: CASRVPSGSEETQYF.

The chain has TRBV4-1 and TRBJ2-7. Germline V gene sequence: CDR1 MGHRA, CDR2 YSYEKL. This CDR3 contains 15 residues. CDR3 amino acids: CASSQEDRKADEQYF.

The chain is built from TRBV28 and TRBJ2-2; the D call from TCRdb, TRBD2, cannot be confirmed without DNA. CDR3 length: 14 amino acids. Per the germline V gene, CDR1 is MDHEN and CDR2 is SYDVKM. The CDR3 loop is CASSFSGGTGELFF.

The chain recombines TRBV13 with TRBJ2-1; lacking DNA, the TRBD2 call made by TCRdb goes unchecked. The CDR3 runs 16 residues. In germline, CDR1 is PRHDT, CDR2 FYEKMQ (reference sequence). The CDR3 loop is CASSLQLAGSYNEQFF.

This chain uses TRBV29-1 with TRBJ1-2; TCRdb calls TRBD1, which cannot be checked without DNA. Germline loops: CDR1 SQVTM, CDR2 ANQGSEA. The CDR3 covers 14 residues. The CDR3 reads CSVVGDSTFYGYAF.

This sequence joins TRBV7-9 and TRBJ2-5; absent DNA, TCRdb's TRBD1 call cannot be checked. Germline V lookup: CDR1 SEHNR, CDR2 FQNEAQ (reference sequence). The CDR3 length is 13 residues. CDR3: CASSLGQAETQYF.

The chain's CDR3 is CASGFSGSYEQYF. This sequence joins TRBV25-1 and TRBJ2-7; TCRdb lists TRBD2, though no DNA is available to test this call. This CDR3 region has 13 residues. CDR1 is MGHDK, CDR2 SYGVNS, per germline.

The chain recombines TRBV12-3 or TRBV12-4 with TRBJ2-5; the TCRdb D gene call, TRBD1, has no DNA to confirm it. CDR3 length equals 13 residues. The CDR3 region is CASSFVLFTGFNF.

The chain carries TRBV6-5 and TRBJ1-2; TCRdb picks TRBD1, but there is no DNA to check that call. Germline CDR1 MNHEY, CDR2 SVGAGI. This CDR3 region has 16 residues. CDR3 region: CASFTGAGGMVYGYTF.

The chain joins TRBV4-1 to TRBJ2-7. Germline V CDR1 and CDR2: MGHRA, YSYEKL. The CDR3 consists of 13 residues. The CDR3 is CASSQEPAYEQYF.

The V call is TRBV28, the J call TRBJ2-1; TCRdb's D call, TRBD1, is unchecked because there is no DNA. The CDR3 has 15 residues. Germline-derived CDR1 and CDR2 are MDHEN and SYDVKM. The CDR3: CASSLILGRGNEQFF.

The V and J genes are TRBV12-3 or TRBV12-4 and TRBJ2-2. The CDR3 is 13 amino acids. CDR3 residues: CASSSPHTGELFF.

This chain joins TRBV20-1 and TRBJ2-1; TCRdb reports TRBD2, a call that lacks DNA to check it against. The length of the CDR3 is 15 residues. Per the germline V gene, CDR1 is DFQATT and CDR2 is SNEGSKA (reference sequence). The CDR3 here is CSARDLAGGYNEQFF.